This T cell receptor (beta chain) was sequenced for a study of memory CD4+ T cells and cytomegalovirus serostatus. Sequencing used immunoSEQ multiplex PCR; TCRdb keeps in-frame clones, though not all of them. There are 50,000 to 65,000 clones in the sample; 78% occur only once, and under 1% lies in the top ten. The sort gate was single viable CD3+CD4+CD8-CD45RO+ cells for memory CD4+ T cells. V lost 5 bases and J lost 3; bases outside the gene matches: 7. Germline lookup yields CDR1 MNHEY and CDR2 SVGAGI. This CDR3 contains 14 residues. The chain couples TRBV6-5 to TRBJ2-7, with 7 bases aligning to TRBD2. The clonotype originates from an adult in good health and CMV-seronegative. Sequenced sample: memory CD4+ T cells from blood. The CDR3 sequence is CASSRSGELYEQYF. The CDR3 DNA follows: TGTGCCAGCAGTCGGAGCGGGGAACTCTACGAGCAGTACTTC.